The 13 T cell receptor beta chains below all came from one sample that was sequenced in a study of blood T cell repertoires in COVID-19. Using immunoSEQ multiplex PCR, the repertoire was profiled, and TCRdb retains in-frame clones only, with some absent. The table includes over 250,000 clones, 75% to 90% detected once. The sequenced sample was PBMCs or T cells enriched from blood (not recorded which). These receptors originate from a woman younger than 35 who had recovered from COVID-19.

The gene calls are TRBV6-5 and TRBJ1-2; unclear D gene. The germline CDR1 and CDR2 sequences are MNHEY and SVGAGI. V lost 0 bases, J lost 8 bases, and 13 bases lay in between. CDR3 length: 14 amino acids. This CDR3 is CASSYSSGRGGYTF. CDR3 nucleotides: TGTGCCAGCAGTTACTCGTCGGGTCGAGGAGGCTACACCTTC.

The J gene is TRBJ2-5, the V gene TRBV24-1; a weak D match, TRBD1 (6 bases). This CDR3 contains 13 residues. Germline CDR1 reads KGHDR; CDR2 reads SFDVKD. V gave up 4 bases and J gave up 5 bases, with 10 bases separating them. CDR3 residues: CATSEAGVETQYF. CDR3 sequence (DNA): TGTGCCACCAGTGAGGCAGGGGTGGAGACCCAGTACTTC.

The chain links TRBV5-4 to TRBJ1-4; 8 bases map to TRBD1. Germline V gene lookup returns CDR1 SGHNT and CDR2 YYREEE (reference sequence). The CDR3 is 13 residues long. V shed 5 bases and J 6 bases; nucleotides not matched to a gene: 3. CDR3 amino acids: CASSWDRHEKLFF. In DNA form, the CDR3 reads TGTGCCAGCAGTTGGGACAGGCATGAAAAACTGTTTTTT.

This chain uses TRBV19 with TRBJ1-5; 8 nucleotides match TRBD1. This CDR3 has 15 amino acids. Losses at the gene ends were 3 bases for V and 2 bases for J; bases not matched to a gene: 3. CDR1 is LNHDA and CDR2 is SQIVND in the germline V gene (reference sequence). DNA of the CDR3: TGTGCCAGTAGTATCAGGGGGCGACGCAATCAGCCCCAGCATTTT. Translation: CASSIRGRRNQPQHF.

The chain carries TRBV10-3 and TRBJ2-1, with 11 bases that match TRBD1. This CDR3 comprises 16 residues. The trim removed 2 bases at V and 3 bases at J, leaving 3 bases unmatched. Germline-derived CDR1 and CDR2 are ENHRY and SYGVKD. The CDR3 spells CAISEGGQGDYNEQFF. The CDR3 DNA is TGTGCCATCAGTGAGGGGGGACAGGGGGACTACAATGAGCAGTTCTTC.

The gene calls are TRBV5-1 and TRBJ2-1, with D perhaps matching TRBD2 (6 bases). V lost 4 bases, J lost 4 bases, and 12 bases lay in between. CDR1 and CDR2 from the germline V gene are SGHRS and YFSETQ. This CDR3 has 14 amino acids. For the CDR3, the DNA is TGCGCCAGCAGCCGGCCCGGGGGTTACAATGAGCAGTTCTTC. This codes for CASSRPGGYNEQFF.

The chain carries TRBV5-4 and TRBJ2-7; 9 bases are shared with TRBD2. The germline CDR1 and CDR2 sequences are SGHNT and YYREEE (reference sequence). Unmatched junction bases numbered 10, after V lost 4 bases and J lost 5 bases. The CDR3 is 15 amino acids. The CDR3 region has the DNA TGTGCCAGCAGCCCTCCGGGACTAGCTTTTCACGAGCAGTACTTC. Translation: CASSPPGLAFHEQYF. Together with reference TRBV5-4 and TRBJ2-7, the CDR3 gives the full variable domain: ETGVTQSPTHLIKTRGQQVTLRCSSQSGHNTVSWYQQALGQGPQFIFQYYREEENGRGNFPPRFSGLQFPNYSSELNVNALELDDSALYLCASSPPGLAFHEQYFGPGTRLTVT.

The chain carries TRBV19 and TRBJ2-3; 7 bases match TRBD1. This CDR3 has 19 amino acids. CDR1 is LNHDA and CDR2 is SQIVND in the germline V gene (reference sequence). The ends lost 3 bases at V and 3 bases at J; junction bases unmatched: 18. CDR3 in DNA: TGTGCCAGTAGTATGGGGCTTGACAGGGAATCCCAGTTGACAGATACGCAGTATTTT. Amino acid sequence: CASSMGLDRESQLTDTQYF.

CDR3 DNA sequence: TGCGCCAGCAGCTCCTCGGGGGGCGACTATGGCTACACCTTC. As protein: CASSSSGGDYGYTF. This sequence joins TRBV5-1 and TRBJ1-2; D is perhaps TRBD1 (6 bases). Trimming cost V 3 bases and J 3 bases, with 12 bases left between them. The CDR3 extends over 14 amino acids. The germline gives CDR1 SGHRS, CDR2 YFSETQ.

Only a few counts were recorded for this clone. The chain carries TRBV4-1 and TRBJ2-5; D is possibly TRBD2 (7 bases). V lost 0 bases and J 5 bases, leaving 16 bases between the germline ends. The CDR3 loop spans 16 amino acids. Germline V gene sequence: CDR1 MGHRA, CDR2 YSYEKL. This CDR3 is CASSQDKGGGTETQYF. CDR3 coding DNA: TGCGCCAGCAGCCAAGATAAGGGGGGGGGCACGGAGACCCAGTACTTC.

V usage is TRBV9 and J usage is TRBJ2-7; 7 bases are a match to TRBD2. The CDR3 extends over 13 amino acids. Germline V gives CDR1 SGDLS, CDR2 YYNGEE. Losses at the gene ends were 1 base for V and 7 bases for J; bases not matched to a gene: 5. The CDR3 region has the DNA TGTGCCAGCAGCGTAAGCTGGGGGGGGGAGCAGTACTTC. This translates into CASSVSWGGEQYF.

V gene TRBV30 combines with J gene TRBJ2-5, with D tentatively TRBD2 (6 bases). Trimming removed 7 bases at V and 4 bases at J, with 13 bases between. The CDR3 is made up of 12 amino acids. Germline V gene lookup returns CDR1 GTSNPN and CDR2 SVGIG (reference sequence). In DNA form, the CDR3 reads TGTGCCTCCTCTGGGGGAGGAGAGACCCAGTACTTC. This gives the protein CASSGGGETQYF.

This CDR3 is CASGRDRGFYTF. In DNA form, the CDR3 reads TGTGCTAGTGGCCGGGACAGGGGGTTCTACACCTTC. This chain joins TRBV12-5 and TRBJ1-2; TRBD1 agrees at 11 bases. V lost 6 bases to trimming and J lost 10 bases; unmatched junction nucleotides: 4. The CDR3 totals 12 residues. The germline gives CDR1 LGHNT, CDR2 FRNRAP.